Listed below are T cell receptor beta chains from one sample, sequenced in a study of human T cells and chemical hapten exposure. TCRdb processed the RACE reads anew with MiXCR; each CDR3 protein has one entry. The table includes some 360,000 distinct CDR3 sequences, about 5.1% detected once. The sequencing used whole blood, collected in connection with sensitization to the hapten diphenylcyclopropenone (DPC). The receptor source for this set is a woman aged 45-60 years with alopecia areata. Some clones in this sample may be carry-over from other donors' samples. The CDR3 runs from the conserved cysteine through the conserved F or W. The D gene is left open where the match is weak. Clone size, where shown, is once, few, many, or a class for clones that have expanded.

D gene	clone size	V gene	J gene	CDR3 DNA	CDR3 protein
TRBD1	NA	TRBV19	TRBJ2-2	TGTGCCAGTACCACCCTACAGGGGCACGGGGAGCTGTTTTTT	CASTTLQGHGELFF
NA	few	TRBV5-1	TRBJ2-5	TGCGCCAGCAGCTTGGAACAGGGAGGAACCAAGACCCAGTACTTC	CASSLEQGGTKTQYF
NA	few	TRBV5-5	TRBJ2-1	TGTGCCAGCAGCGGCAGGGGTTTTTCCTACAATGAGCAGTTCTTC	CASSGRGFSYNEQFF
NA	NA	TRBV5-1	TRBJ2-6	TGCGCCAGCACCCATTGGGACCTCCCCTCTGGGGCCAACGTCCTGACTTTC	CASTHWDLPSGANVLTF
TRBD2	many	TRBV24-1	TRBJ2-1	TGTGCCACCAGTGATGGGACTACCAATTACAATGAGCAGTTCTTC	CATSDGTTNYNEQFF
NA	NA	TRBV4-3	TRBJ1-1	TGCGCCAGCAGCCAGAGTCAGGGGTTCGCTGAAGCTTTCTTT	CASSQSQGFAEAFF
NA	many	TRBV1	TRBJ2-2	TGCACCAGCAGCCACCGACAGGGGAAAGGCACCGGGGAGCTGTTTTTT	CTSSHRQGKGTGELFF
NA	NA	TRBV2	TRBJ1-1	TGTGCCTGCCCAAGGATGCAGAACACTGAAGCTTTCTTT	CACPRMQNTEAFF
NA	many	TRBV7-2	TRBJ2-1	TGTGCCAGCAGCTCCCAAACCGGGGCAAACAATGAGCAGTTCTTC	CASSSQTGANNEQFF
NA	many	TRBV18	TRBJ2-1	TGTGCCAGCTCACCTCACGTCGAGGATGAGCAGTTCTTC	CASSPHVEDEQFF
NA	many	TRBV29-1	TRBJ2-1	TGCAGCGTGGGGCTAGCGTCGGTCTACAATGAGCAGTTCTTC	CSVGLASVYNEQFF
NA	NA	TRBV6-1	TRBJ2-7	TGTGCCAGCAGTGGGGGGCCAGGGCGAAGCTCCTACGAGCAGTACTTC	CASSGGPGRSSYEQYF
TRBD1	many	TRBV7-9	TRBJ1-4	TGTGCCAGCAGCTTACAGGGGGAGGATGAAAAACTGTTTTTT	CASSLQGEDEKLFF
NA	NA	TRBV29-1	TRBJ1-6	TGCAGCGTTGGGGAAGGGGGTCTGTCACCCCTCCACTTT	CSVGEGGLSPLHF
NA	NA	TRBV6-2/TRBV6-3	TRBJ2-1	TGTGCCAGCAGCCAACCCAAAAGCGGTTACAATGAGCAGTTCTTC	CASSQPKSGYNEQFF
TRBD1	many	TRBV10-3	TRBJ1-2	TGTGCCATCAGTGAGGGGGGACAGGGAAATGGCTACACCTTC	CAISEGGQGNGYTF
NA	NA	TRBV28	TRBJ2-1	TGTGCCAGCAGCCAGAGGGGGGCCTACAATGAGCAGTTCTTC	CASSQRGAYNEQFF
NA	once	TRBV2	TRBJ1-4	TGTGCCAGCACCAGGGACTCCTATGAAAAACTGTTTTTT	CASTRDSYEKLFF
NA	NA	TRBV7-9	TRBJ1-1	TGTGCCAGCAGCTTAGAACGACAGCTCGACACTGAAGCTTTCTTT	CASSLERQLDTEAFF
TRBD2	many	TRBV20-1	TRBJ2-3	TGCAGTGCTAGAGATCGGCTAGCGGGGGGCTATAGCACAGATACGCAGTATTTT	CSARDRLAGGYSTDTQYF
NA	few	TRBV12-3/TRBV12-4	TRBJ2-6	TGTGCCAGCAATACTGGGGCCAACGTCCTGACTTTC	CASNTGANVLTF
TRBD1	few	TRBV10-3	TRBJ1-2	TGTGCCATCACTGGGACAGGGGACAGCTATGGCTACACCTTC	CAITGTGDSYGYTF
NA	many	TRBV20-1	TRBJ1-4	TGCAGTGCTAGAGAAGGGCGCGAAAAACTGTTTTTT	CSAREGREKLFF
TRBD2	many	TRBV27	TRBJ2-5	TGTGCCAGCAGTCCGGGACTAGCGGGGCCTGAGACCCAGTACTTC	CASSPGLAGPETQYF
NA	many	TRBV28	TRBJ2-4	TGTGCCAGCAGCCGACTGACAGAAGCCAAAAACATTCAGTACTTC	CASSRLTEAKNIQYF
TRBD2	many	TRBV2	TRBJ2-1	TGTGCCAGCAGTGAAGGCGGGGGGGATTACAATGAGCAGTTCTTC	CASSEGGGDYNEQFF
NA	few	TRBV29-1	TRBJ2-1	TGCAGCGTTATAGCGGAACCCTCCTACAATGAGCAGTTCTTC	CSVIAEPSYNEQFF
TRBD2	many	TRBV5-4	TRBJ2-5	TGTGCCAGCAGCTTGGTGCGGGGGGGAGAGACCCAGTACTTC	CASSLVRGGETQYF
NA	many	TRBV6-5	TRBJ2-7	TGTGCCAGCAGTCACTCCGGGACACTCCCCTACGAGCAGTACTTC	CASSHSGTLPYEQYF
NA	many	TRBV5-6	TRBJ2-7	TGTGCCAGCAGCGCCCTGACTAGAACAACCTACGAGCAGTACTTC	CASSALTRTTYEQYF
NA	few	TRBV7-2	TRBJ2-2	TGTGCCAGCAGCTTAGAAACCAGGGCCGGGGAGCTGTTTTTT	CASSLETRAGELFF
NA	NA	TRBV9	TRBJ2-2	TGTGCCAGCAGCGTAGCTTGGGCCGCGAACACCGGGGAGCTGTTTTTT	CASSVAWAANTGELFF
NA	NA	TRBV27	TRBJ2-3	TGTGCCAGCACCCTGAGGGCCTTTCTCACAGATACGCAGTATTTT	CASTLRAFLTDTQYF
TRBD1	many	TRBV12-3/TRBV12-4	TRBJ1-4	TGTGCCAGCAGTATATGGACAGGGGAGAGTGAAAAACTGTTTTTT	CASSIWTGESEKLFF
NA	NA	TRBV9	TRBJ1-2	TGTGCCAGCAGCTGGGGGGTTCAGGGGAACTATGGCTACACCTTC	CASSWGVQGNYGYTF
NA	NA	TRBV3-1	TRBJ2-3	TGTGCCAGCAGCCACGAGGCTGGTGAGGCCGCAGATACGCAGTATTTT	CASSHEAGEAADTQYF
TRBD1	many	TRBV12-3/TRBV12-4	TRBJ1-4	TGTGCCAGCAGTTTTGGGACAGGAATTAATGAAAAACTGTTTTTT	CASSFGTGINEKLFF
NA	few	TRBV21-1	TRBJ1-6	TGTGCCAGCAGCCCCCCCAAGCCGATCGGATCCCTCCACTTT	CASSPPKPIGSLHF
NA	many	TRBV29-1	TRBJ1-1	TGCAGCGTTGAGCGAATGAACACTGAAGCTTTCTTT	CSVERMNTEAFF
TRBD1	many	TRBV7-2	TRBJ1-1	TGTGCCAGCAGCTCACCCCCTGGGACAGGGAACGAAGCTTTCTTT	CASSSPPGTGNEAFF
TRBD2	many	TRBV6-1	TRBJ2-2	TGTGCCAGCAGCCCCCTGGGGCTAGCGGGAGGGCCCGACACCGGGGAGCTGTTTTTT	CASSPLGLAGGPDTGELFF
TRBD1	many	TRBV10-3	TRBJ1-3	TGTGCCATCAGTCGTCTGGACAGGGGTGGATCGGGAAACACCATATATTTT	CAISRLDRGGSGNTIYF
TRBD1	many	TRBV28	TRBJ2-7	TGTGCCAGCAGTGCTCCGGGACAGGGGGCCTACGAGCAGTACTTC	CASSAPGQGAYEQYF
NA	few	TRBV6-2/TRBV6-3	TRBJ2-5	TGTGCCAGCAGCTTCCCCCGACAGGTCCAAGAGACCCAGTACTTC	CASSFPRQVQETQYF
NA	many	TRBV29-1	TRBJ2-3	TGCAGCGTGGGGACGACGGATACGCAGTATTTT	CSVGTTDTQYF
NA	many	TRBV5-1	TRBJ2-1	TGCGCCAGCAGCTTGGGAGGGTCACGCGATGAGCAGTTCTTC	CASSLGGSRDEQFF
NA	NA	TRBV6-8	TRBJ2-4	TGTGCCAGCACAGCCAAAAACATTCAGTACTTC	CASTAKNIQYF
TRBD2	many	TRBV20-1	TRBJ2-5	TGCAGTGCTAAGGTAGCGGGCCTCCCGGAGACCCAGTACTTC	CSAKVAGLPETQYF
TRBD2	many	TRBV5-4	TRBJ2-7	TGTGCCAGCAGCCCAGGACTAGCACCAGACGAGCAGTACTTC	CASSPGLAPDEQYF
NA	NA	TRBV29-1	TRBJ2-1	TGCAGCGTTGAAGCCGTAGCCGGGACCGCGTCCTGGGATGAGCAGTTCTTC	CSVEAVAGTASWDEQFF
TRBD2	many	TRBV11-3	TRBJ2-5	TGTGCCAGCAACCACGGGGGGGGCAGGGAGACCCAGTACTTC	CASNHGGGRETQYF
NA	few	TRBV6-1	TRBJ2-1	TGTGCCAGCAGTGGAGGAGGGTGGGGGAATGAGCAGTTCTTC	CASSGGGWGNEQFF
TRBD2	few	TRBV20-1	TRBJ2-3	TGCAGTGCCCATACGACTAGCGGGAGGGCAGATACGCAGTATTTT	CSAHTTSGRADTQYF
NA	many	TRBV4-1	TRBJ2-1	TGCGCCAGCAGCCAAGCCCGCAATTCCTACAATGAGCAGTTCTTC	CASSQARNSYNEQFF
TRBD1	NA	TRBV5-1	TRBJ2-1	TGCGCCAGCAGCTTCCGGACAGGGGGCCACGAGCAGTTCTTC	CASSFRTGGHEQFF
NA	many	TRBV5-6	TRBJ2-3	TGTGCCAGCAGCTTGCCGACACTCACAGATACGCAGTATTTT	CASSLPTLTDTQYF
NA	few	TRBV16	TRBJ1-1	TGTGCCAGCAGCCCAGACTGGGGGGCATCTGAAGCTTTCTTT	CASSPDWGASEAFF
NA	NA	TRBV27	TRBJ1-5	TGTGCCAGCAGTGCGGTTTATGGGAGTAATCAGCCCCAGCATTTT	CASSAVYGSNQPQHF
NA	many	TRBV5-6	TRBJ2-1	TGTGCCAGCAGCTTGGAGGACCTCTTCGGCAATGAGCAGTTCTTC	CASSLEDLFGNEQFF
NA	many	TRBV11-2	TRBJ2-3	TGTGCCAGCAGCTTATCCCCCGGGTACACAGATACGCAGTATTTT	CASSLSPGYTDTQYF